The clone carrying this T cell receptor (beta chain) was recorded once. The data stem from a study of blood T cell repertoires in COVID-19. Study overall: Sites across the United States, Italy and Spain contributed samples from acute and convalescent COVID-19. Sample material is recorded as cDNA or gDNA derived from T cells, B-cell-depleted T cells, or PBMCs.

Cohort allocation depended upon clinical history that participants reported. The CDR3 has 15 residues. Per germline, CDR1 KGHDR and CDR2 SFDVKD. V lost 5 bases and J 1 base, leaving 10 bases between the germline ends. Profiled with immunoSEQ multiplex PCR; TCRdb holds only in-frame clones, not every one. The top ten clones hold under 2.5% of a sample with 200,000 or so clones, around 88% of them seen once. The chain combines TRBV24-1 with TRBJ2-2; D is uncertain. The receptor comes from a woman aged 40 to 49 with acute COVID-19. The sample consisted of PBMCs or T cells enriched from blood (not recorded which). The DNA of the CDR3 is TGTGCCACCAGTGCTACTACCGTGAACACCGGGGAGCTGTTTTTT. Translation: CATSATTVNTGELFF.